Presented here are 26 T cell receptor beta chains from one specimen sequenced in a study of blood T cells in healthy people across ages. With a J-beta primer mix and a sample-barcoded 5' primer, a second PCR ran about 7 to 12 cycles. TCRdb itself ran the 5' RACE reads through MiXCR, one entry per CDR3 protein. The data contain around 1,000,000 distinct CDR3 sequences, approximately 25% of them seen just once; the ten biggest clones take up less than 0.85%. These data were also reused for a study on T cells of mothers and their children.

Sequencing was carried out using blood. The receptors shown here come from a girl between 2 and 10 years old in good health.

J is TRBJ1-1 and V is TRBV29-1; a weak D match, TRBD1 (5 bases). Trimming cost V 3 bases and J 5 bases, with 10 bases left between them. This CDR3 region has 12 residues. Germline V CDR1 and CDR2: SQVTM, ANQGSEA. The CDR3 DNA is TGCAGCGTTGATGGGGCCCGGACTGAAGCTTTCTTT. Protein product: CSVDGARTEAFF.

The CDR3 protein is CATSISGRAYNEQFF. CDR3 bases: TGTGCCACCAGCATCAGCGGGAGGGCCTACAATGAGCAGTTCTTC. The V call is TRBV15, the J call TRBJ2-7; TRBD2 matches at 10 bases. Near its end, the DNA agrees better with TRBJ2-1, so the J call may be wrong. In germline, CDR1 is LNHNV, CDR2 YYDKDF (reference sequence). This CDR3 has 15 amino acids.

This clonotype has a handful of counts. CDR3 loop: CAIDDRASNEQFF. The CDR3 DNA follows: TGTGCCATCGACGACAGGGCCAGCAATGAGCAGTTCTTC. The chain links TRBV10-3 to TRBJ2-5, with 7 positions matching TRBD1. The end of the DNA is better explained by TRBJ2-1, so the J call may be wrong. CDR3 size: 13 residues. CDR1 and CDR2 (germline): ENHRY, SYGVKD.

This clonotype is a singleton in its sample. CDR3 coding DNA: TGTGCCAGCAGCCAACAGGTTCTAGGGGAGACCCAGTACTTC. Protein: CASSQQVLGETQYF. V and J are TRBV7-9 and TRBJ2-5, with D perhaps TRBD1 (5 bases). V was clipped by 5 bases and J by 5 bases, with 15 bases between them. This CDR3 has 14 amino acids. Germline V CDR1 and CDR2: SEHNR, FQNEAQ (reference sequence).

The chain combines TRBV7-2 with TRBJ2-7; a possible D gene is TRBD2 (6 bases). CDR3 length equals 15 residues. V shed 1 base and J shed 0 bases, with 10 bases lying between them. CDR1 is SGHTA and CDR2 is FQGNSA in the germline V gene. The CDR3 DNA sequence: TGTGCCAGCAGCTTAGTAACCGGGAGCTCCTACGAGCAGTACTTC. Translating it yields CASSLVTGSSYEQYF.

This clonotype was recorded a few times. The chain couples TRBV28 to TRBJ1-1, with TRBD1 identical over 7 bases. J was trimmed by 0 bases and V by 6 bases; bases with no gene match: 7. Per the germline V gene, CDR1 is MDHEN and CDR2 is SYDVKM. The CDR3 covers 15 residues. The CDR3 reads CASSRGGSMNTEAFF. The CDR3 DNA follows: TGTGCCAGCAGCAGGGGGGGGTCCATGAACACTGAAGCTTTCTTT. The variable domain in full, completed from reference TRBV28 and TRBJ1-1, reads DVKVTQSSRYLVKRTGEKVFLECVQDMDHENMFWYRQDPGLGLRLIYFSYDVKMKEKGDIPEGYSVSREKKERFSLILESASTNQTSMYLCASSRGGSMNTEAFFGQGTRLTVV.

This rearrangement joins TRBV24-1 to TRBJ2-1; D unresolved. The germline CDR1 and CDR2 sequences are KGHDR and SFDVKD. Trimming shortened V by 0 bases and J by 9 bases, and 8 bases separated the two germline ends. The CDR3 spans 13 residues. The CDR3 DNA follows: TGTGCCACCAGTGATTTGCGGATTGGTGAGCAGTTCTTC. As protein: CATSDLRIGEQFF.

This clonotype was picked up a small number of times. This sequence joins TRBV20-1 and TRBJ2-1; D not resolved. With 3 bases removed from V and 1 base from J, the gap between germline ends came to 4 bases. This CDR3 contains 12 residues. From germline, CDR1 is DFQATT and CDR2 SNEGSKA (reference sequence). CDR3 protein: CSASRSYNEQFF. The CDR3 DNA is TGCAGTGCTAGTAGGTCCTACAATGAGCAGTTCTTC.

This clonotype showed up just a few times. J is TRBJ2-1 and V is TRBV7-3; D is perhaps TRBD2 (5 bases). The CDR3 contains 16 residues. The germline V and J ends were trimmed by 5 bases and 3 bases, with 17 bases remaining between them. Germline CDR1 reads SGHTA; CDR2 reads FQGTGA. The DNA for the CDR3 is TGTGCCAGCAGCCTCCCCGGGCGGGTGGTCTACAATGAGCAGTTCTTC. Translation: CASSLPGRVVYNEQFF.

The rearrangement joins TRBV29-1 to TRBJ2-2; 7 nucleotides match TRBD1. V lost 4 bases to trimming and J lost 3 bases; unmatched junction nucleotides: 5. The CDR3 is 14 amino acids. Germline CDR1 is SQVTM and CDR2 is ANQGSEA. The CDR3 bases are TGCAGCGTTGGGTGGCAGGGGGACACCGGGGAGCTGTTTTTT. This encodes CSVGWQGDTGELFF.

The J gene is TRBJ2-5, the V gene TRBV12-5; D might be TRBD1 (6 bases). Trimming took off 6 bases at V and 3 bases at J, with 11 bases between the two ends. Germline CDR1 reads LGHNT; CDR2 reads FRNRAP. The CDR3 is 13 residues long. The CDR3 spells CASGDGQKETQYF. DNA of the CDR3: TGTGCTAGTGGGGATGGACAGAAAGAGACCCAGTACTTC.

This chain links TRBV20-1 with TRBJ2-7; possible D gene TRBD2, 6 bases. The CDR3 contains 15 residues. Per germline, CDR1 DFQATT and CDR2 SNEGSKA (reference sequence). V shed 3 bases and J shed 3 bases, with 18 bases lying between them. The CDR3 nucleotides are TGCAGTGCTAGGGAGGGAGGTCAGACCTTCTACGAGCAGTACTTC. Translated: CSAREGGQTFYEQYF.

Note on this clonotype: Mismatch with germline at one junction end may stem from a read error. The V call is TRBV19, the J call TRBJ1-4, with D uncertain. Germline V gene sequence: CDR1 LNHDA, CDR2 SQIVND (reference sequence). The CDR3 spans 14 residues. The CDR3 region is CASRRTADNEELFF. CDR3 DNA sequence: TGTGCCAGCCGCCGGACCGCCGATAATGAAGAACTGTTTTTT.

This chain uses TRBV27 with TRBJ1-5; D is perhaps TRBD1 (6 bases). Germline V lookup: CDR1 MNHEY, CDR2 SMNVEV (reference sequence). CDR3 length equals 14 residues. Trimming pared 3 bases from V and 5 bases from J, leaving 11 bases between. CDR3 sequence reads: CASSFGTKDQPQHF. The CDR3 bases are TGTGCCAGCAGTTTTGGGACAAAGGATCAGCCCCAGCATTTT.

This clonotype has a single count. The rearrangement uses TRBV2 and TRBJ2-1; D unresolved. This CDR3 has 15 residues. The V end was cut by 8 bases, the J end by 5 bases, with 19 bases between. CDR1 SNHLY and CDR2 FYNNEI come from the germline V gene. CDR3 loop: CASSSLELTHNEQFF. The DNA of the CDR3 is TGTGCCAGCTCGTCCTTAGAACTTACTCACAATGAGCAGTTCTTC.

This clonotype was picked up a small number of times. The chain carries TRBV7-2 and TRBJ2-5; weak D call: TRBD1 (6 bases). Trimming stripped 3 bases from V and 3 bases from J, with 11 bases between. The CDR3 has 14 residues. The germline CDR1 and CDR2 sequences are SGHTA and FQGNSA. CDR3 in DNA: TGTGCCAGCAGCTTTCTTAGGGGGAAAGAGACCCAGTACTTC. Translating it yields CASSFLRGKETQYF.

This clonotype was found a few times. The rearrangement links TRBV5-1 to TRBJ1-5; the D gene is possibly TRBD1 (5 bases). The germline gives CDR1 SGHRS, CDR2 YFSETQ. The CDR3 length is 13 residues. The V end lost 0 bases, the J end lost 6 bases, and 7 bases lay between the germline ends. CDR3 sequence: CASSLEGTQPQHF. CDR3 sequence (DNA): TGCGCCAGCAGCTTGGAAGGGACTCAGCCCCAGCATTTT. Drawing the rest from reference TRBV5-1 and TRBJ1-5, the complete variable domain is KAGVTQTPRYLIKTRGQQVTLSCSPISGHRSVSWYQQTPGQGLQFLFEYFSETQRNKGNFPGRFSGRQFSNSRSEMNVSTLELGDSALYLCASSLEGTQPQHFGDGTRLSIL.

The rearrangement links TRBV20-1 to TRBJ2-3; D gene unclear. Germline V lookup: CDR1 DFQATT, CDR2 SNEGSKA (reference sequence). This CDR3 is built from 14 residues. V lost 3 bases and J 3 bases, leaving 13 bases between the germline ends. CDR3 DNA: TGCAGTGCTAGTAGCAGGAAGGGTACAGATACGCAGTATTTT. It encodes CSASSRKGTDTQYF.

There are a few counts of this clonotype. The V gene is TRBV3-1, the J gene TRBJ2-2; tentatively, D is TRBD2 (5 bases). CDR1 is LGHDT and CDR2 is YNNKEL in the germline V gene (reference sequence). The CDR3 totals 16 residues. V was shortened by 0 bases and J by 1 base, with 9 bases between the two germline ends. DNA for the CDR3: TGTGCCAGCAGCCAAGATCCCCGGGGGAACACCGGGGAGCTGTTTTTT. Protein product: CASSQDPRGNTGELFF.

The chain's CDR3 is CASKTGHFQETQYF. The CDR3 coding sequence is TGTGCCAGCAAAACGGGACACTTCCAAGAGACCCAGTACTTC. The V and J genes are TRBV6-1 and TRBJ2-5, with D tentatively TRBD1 (6 bases). The CDR3 totals 14 residues. The germline V gene has CDR1 MNHNS and CDR2 SASEGT. Trimming removed 7 bases from V and 1 base from J, with 13 bases in between.

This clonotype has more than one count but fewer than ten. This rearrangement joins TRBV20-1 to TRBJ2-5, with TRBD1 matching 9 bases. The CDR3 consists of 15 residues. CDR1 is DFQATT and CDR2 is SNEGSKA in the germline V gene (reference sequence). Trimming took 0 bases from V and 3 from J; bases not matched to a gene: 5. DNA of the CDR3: TGCAGTGCTAGAGATCTTTGGACAGGGGAAGAGACCCAGTACTTC. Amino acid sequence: CSARDLWTGEETQYF.

CDR3 DNA sequence: TGTGCCAGCAGGCCCGGGACAGGGTCAGCCGAGCAGTACTTC. It is translated as CASRPGTGSAEQYF. V is TRBV7-9 and J is TRBJ2-7, with 9 bases matching TRBD1. The V segment lost 6 bases and the J segment 6 bases; nucleotides outside the gene matches: 9. The CDR3 is made up of 14 amino acids. Germline V CDR1 and CDR2: SEHNR, FQNEAQ (reference sequence).

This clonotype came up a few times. This CDR3 is CSVTDGVSGYTF. The CDR3 coding sequence is TGCAGCGTTACAGACGGTGTTTCCGGCTACACCTTC. This sequence joins TRBV29-1 and TRBJ1-2; no definite D call. V was shortened by 5 bases and J by 8 bases, with 15 bases between the two germline ends. The germline gives CDR1 SQVTM, CDR2 ANQGSEA. The CDR3 is 12 amino acids.

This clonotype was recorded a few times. This CDR3 is CASSFGQGISNEQFF. The CDR3 region has the DNA TGTGCCAGCAGTTTTGGGCAGGGTATCTCCAATGAGCAGTTCTTC. The chain has TRBV28 and TRBJ2-5; possible D gene TRBD1, 5 bases. TRBJ2-1 matches the DNA end more closely, so the J call is doubtful. This CDR3 is 15 amino acids long. Germline-derived CDR1 and CDR2 are MDHEN and SYDVKM.

The CDR3 bases are TGTGCCAGCAAGGACAGGGGGGAAACCTACACCTTC. Encoded protein: CASKDRGETYTF. V gene TRBV3-1 combines with J gene TRBJ1-2, with TRBD1 matching over 10 bases. With V trimmed by 7 bases and J by 10 bases, 6 bases remained unmatched. The CDR3 extends over 12 amino acids. Germline loops: CDR1 LGHDT, CDR2 YNNKEL (reference sequence).

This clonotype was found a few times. CDR3 nucleotides: TGTGCTAGTGTGGGCGGCAGTACTAGCACAGATACGCAGTATTTT. The encoded protein is CASVGGSTSTDTQYF. This chain links TRBV12-5 with TRBJ2-3; D is unresolved. This CDR3 region has 15 residues. The germline V and J ends were trimmed by 7 bases and 0 bases, with 14 bases remaining between them. CDR1 LGHNT and CDR2 FRNRAP come from the germline V gene.